This entry features one T cell receptor beta chain sequence. This sample stems from a study of Ad26.COV2.S vaccination and SARS-CoV-2 variants. Across the study: Within the COV1001 Ad26.COV2.S trial arm, the donor was enrolled. Ad26.COV2.S was injected intramuscularly once or twice, 56 days apart.

Treatment denoted: some 20 received Ad26.COV2.S at low or high dose, single or two shots; several received placebo; per-sample allocation not given. Collection of the samples took place on day 63 after the first injection of vaccine or placebo. Boston supplied an adult donor aged 18-55 years. Data came from immunoSEQ multiplex PCR; TCRdb stores just in-frame clones and leaves some out. This repertoire shows 300,000 to 400,000 clones, 88% found once; its top ten account for around 6.4%. Trimming stripped 5 bases from V and 8 bases from J, with 10 bases between. CDR1 and CDR2 from the germline V gene are MNHEY and SVGAGI. The CDR3 covers 12 residues.

The rearrangement joins TRBV6-5 to TRBJ2-1, with TRBD1 as a possible D gene (5 bases). The receptor's source is a person between 18 and 65 years old who received the Ad26.COV2.S COVID-19 vaccine or a placebo. Sequenced material: peripheral blood, taken in a trial of Ad26.COV2.S vaccine versus placebo. CDR3 sequence (DNA): TGTGCCAGCAGTAGACAGTCCCATGAGCAGTTCTTC. Translation: CASSRQSHEQFF.